These T cell receptor beta chains were read from a single sample in a study of blood T cell repertoires in COVID-19. Here immunoSEQ multiplex PCR was the method, and the copy in TCRdb shows in-frame clones only, minus some. The table includes some 100,000 clones, roughly 78% detected once. Material for sequencing was peripheral blood. Every receptor here comes from a man in his fifties with active or convalescent COVID-19. Each CDR3 is given with its conserved first and last residue. Fields, in order: clone size, V gene, D gene, J gene, CDR3 protein, CDR3 DNA. The D gene is left open where the match is weak. A clone size is listed for some rows: how often the clone was seen (once, few, many), or a class if it is expanded.

size: few
V: TRBV5-1
D: TRBD2
J: TRBJ2-7
CDR3: CASSLARDYSYEQYF
DNA: TGCGCCAGCAGCTTGGCCCGGGACTACTCCTACGAGCAGTACTTC

size: -
V: TRBV6-5
D: TRBD1
J: TRBJ1-3
CDR3: CASSYSGQGDGNTIYF
DNA: TGTGCCAGCAGTTACTCGGGACAGGGGGACGGAAACACCATATATTTT

size: -
V: TRBV19
D: -
J: TRBJ1-5
CDR3: CASSPLQYSNQPQHF
DNA: TGTGCCAGTAGTCCTCTTCAGTATAGCAATCAGCCCCAGCATTTT

size: -
V: TRBV2
D: TRBD2
J: TRBJ2-3
CDR3: CASTVAGVRDTQYF
DNA: TGTGCCAGCACGGTAGCGGGGGTCAGGGATACGCAGTATTTT

size: -
V: TRBV6-5
D: -
J: TRBJ2-7
CDR3: CASTSPGSEQQYF
DNA: TGTGCCAGCACCTCCCCGGGAAGTGAACAGCAGTACTTC

size: -
V: TRBV5-1
D: -
J: TRBJ1-1
CDR3: CASSFLEKNTEAFF
DNA: TGCGCCAGCAGCTTCCTGGAGAAGAACACTGAAGCTTTCTTT

size: -
V: TRBV18
D: -
J: TRBJ1-1
CDR3: CASSPRTDMNTEAFF
DNA: TGTGCCAGCTCACCGCGGACAGATATGAACACTGAAGCTTTCTTT

size: -
V: TRBV5-4
D: -
J: TRBJ2-1
CDR3: CASSSDSSSYNEQFF
DNA: TGTGCCAGCAGCTCTGACTCTAGCTCCTACAATGAGCAGTTCTTC

size: few
V: TRBV5-5
D: TRBD1
J: TRBJ1-2
CDR3: CASSLADRGHYGYTF
DNA: TGTGCCAGCAGCTTGGCCGACAGGGGCCACTATGGCTACACCTTC

size: few
V: TRBV6-5
D: TRBD1
J: TRBJ1-1
CDR3: CASSYGTGGAEAFF
DNA: TGTGCCAGCAGTTACGGGACAGGGGGCGCCGAAGCTTTCTTT

size: -
V: TRBV29-1
D: -
J: TRBJ2-5
CDR3: CSVAALRGETQYF
DNA: TGCAGCGTCGCGGCCCTCCGAGGAGAGACCCAGTACTTC

size: -
V: TRBV30
D: TRBD2
J: TRBJ2-5
CDR3: CAWALAGAPQETQYF
DNA: TGTGCCTGGGCCCTAGCGGGGGCCCCTCAAGAGACCCAGTACTTC

size: -
V: TRBV11-2
D: -
J: TRBJ2-5
CDR3: CASRPLRDSPETQYF
DNA: TGTGCCAGCAGGCCCCTTAGGGACTCCCCAGAGACCCAGTACTTC

size: once
V: TRBV19
D: -
J: TRBJ2-1
CDR3: CASRTDLGSYNEQFF
DNA: TGTGCCAGTAGGACCGACCTGGGGAGCTACAATGAGCAGTTCTTC

size: -
V: TRBV19
D: -
J: TRBJ2-5
CDR3: CASRGEQGRMPQYF
DNA: TGTGCCAGTAGAGGGGAACAGGGGAGGATGCCCCAGTACTTC

size: -
V: TRBV7-2
D: -
J: TRBJ2-5
CDR3: CASSPGVTETQYF
DNA: TGTGCCAGCAGCCCGGGGGTCACAGAGACCCAGTACTTC

size: once
V: TRBV28
D: -
J: TRBJ1-1
CDR3: CASSSGWVNTEAFF
DNA: TGTGCCAGCAGTTCAGGGTGGGTGAACACTGAAGCTTTCTTT

size: -
V: TRBV5-3
D: -
J: TRBJ1-3
CDR3: CARGLSGNTIYF
DNA: TGTGCCCGAGGCCTCTCTGGAAACACCATATATTTT

size: few
V: TRBV24-1
D: -
J: TRBJ1-2
CDR3: CATSDSGERGYTF
DNA: TGTGCCACCAGTGATTCTGGGGAGCGTGGCTACACCTTC

size: -
V: TRBV3-1/TRBV3-2
D: -
J: TRBJ1-3
CDR3: CASSQGEYTIYF
DNA: TGTGCCAGCAGCCAAGGGGAGTACACCATATATTTT

size: -
V: TRBV7-6
D: -
J: TRBJ2-7
CDR3: CASSLAPGSYEQYF
DNA: TGTGCCAGCAGCTTAGCGCCGGGGTCCTACGAGCAGTACTTC

size: -
V: TRBV3-1/TRBV3-2
D: TRBD1
J: TRBJ1-6
CDR3: CASSPMRTGTNSPLHF
DNA: TGTGCCAGCAGCCCAATGAGGACAGGGACTAATTCACCCCTCCACTTT

size: -
V: TRBV2
D: -
J: TRBJ1-6
CDR3: CASSEGANSPLHF
DNA: TGTGCCAGCAGTGAGGGGGCCAATTCACCCCTCCACTTT

size: -
V: TRBV28
D: TRBD2
J: TRBJ2-1
CDR3: CASREQAGGLFNEQFF
DNA: TGTGCCAGCAGGGAACAAGCGGGGGGGCTCTTCAATGAGCAGTTCTTC

size: -
V: TRBV5-1
D: TRBD1
J: TRBJ1-3
CDR3: CASRERTGYSGNTIYF
DNA: TGCGCCAGCAGAGAACGGACAGGCTACTCTGGAAACACCATATATTTT

size: -
V: TRBV13
D: TRBD2
J: TRBJ2-5
CDR3: CASSMLAGRNQETQYF
DNA: TGTGCCAGCAGCATGCTAGCGGGGAGAAACCAAGAGACCCAGTACTTC

size: -
V: TRBV7-2
D: -
J: TRBJ2-7
CDR3: CASSFAYEQYF
DNA: TGTGCCAGCAGCTTCGCCTACGAGCAGTACTTC

size: -
V: TRBV25-1
D: -
J: TRBJ1-5
CDR3: CASSETVDQPQHF
DNA: TGTGCCAGCAGTGAGACAGTCGATCAGCCCCAGCATTTT

size: -
V: TRBV2
D: TRBD1
J: TRBJ1-1
CDR3: CASSEEGGQGEAFF
DNA: TGTGCCAGCAGTGAAGAGGGGGGACAGGGTGAAGCTTTCTTT

size: -
V: TRBV7-6
D: -
J: TRBJ2-2
CDR3: CASSLAGSTGELFF
DNA: TGTGCCAGCAGCTTAGCTGGGAGCACCGGGGAGCTGTTTTTT

size: -
V: TRBV4-3
D: -
J: TRBJ2-7
CDR3: CASSQARTGFYEQYF
DNA: TGCGCCAGCAGCCAAGCGCGGACTGGATTTTACGAGCAGTACTTC

size: -
V: TRBV7-2
D: TRBD2
J: TRBJ2-7
CDR3: CASSLSGAYEQYF
DNA: TGTGCCAGCAGCCTGAGCGGGGCCTACGAGCAGTACTTC

size: -
V: TRBV6-6
D: TRBD1
J: TRBJ2-2
CDR3: CASRPRGPGELFF
DNA: TGTGCCAGCAGACCGAGGGGGCCCGGGGAGCTGTTTTTT

size: -
V: TRBV11-2
D: -
J: TRBJ2-1
CDR3: CASSLAPGVGEQFF
DNA: TGTGCCAGCAGCTTAGCTCCGGGGGTCGGTGAGCAGTTCTTC

size: once
V: TRBV10-3
D: TRBD1
J: TRBJ2-5
CDR3: CAIGGQGAGETQYF
DNA: TGTGCCATTGGGGGACAGGGGGCAGGAGAGACCCAGTACTTC

size: -
V: TRBV5-5
D: -
J: TRBJ1-4
CDR3: CASSLAGGSNEKLFF
DNA: TGTGCCAGCAGCTTGGCCGGGGGATCTAATGAAAAACTGTTTTTT

size: few
V: TRBV28
D: -
J: TRBJ1-2
CDR3: CASNKGGPDTYGYTF
DNA: TGTGCCAGCAATAAAGGGGGACCGGATACATATGGCTACACCTTC

size: -
V: TRBV12-3/TRBV12-4
D: -
J: TRBJ2-1
CDR3: CASSLVRANEQFF
DNA: TGTGCCAGCAGTTTGGTTAGAGCGAATGAGCAGTTCTTC

size: -
V: TRBV19
D: TRBD1
J: TRBJ1-1
CDR3: CASRVTGVGTEAFF
DNA: TGTGCCAGTAGGGTGACAGGGGTTGGCACTGAAGCTTTCTTT

size: -
V: TRBV5-1
D: -
J: TRBJ1-4
CDR3: CASSHAKGATNEKLFF
DNA: TGCGCCAGCAGCCACGCAAAGGGGGCAACTAATGAAAAACTGTTTTTT